This TCR beta chain stems from a study of blood T cell repertoires in COVID-19. Study details: The United States, Italy and Spain were the sources of the acute and convalescent COVID-19 samples. Sources were T cells, B-cell-depleted T cells, or PBMCs; the material itself was cDNA or gDNA.

TCRdb keeps only in-frame clones here, not all; method: immunoSEQ multiplex PCR. This sample carries nearly 350,000 clones, more than 70% of them seen once, and the ten largest clones take around 3%. CDR3 length: 12 residues. V gave up 6 bases and J gave up 7 bases; unmatched junction bases: 5. Germline CDR1 SGHNT, CDR2 YENEEA. The chain combines TRBV11-3 with TRBJ1-1; the match to TRBD1 covers 7 bases. The TCR was taken from a man aged 25 to 45 with active or convalescent COVID-19. Input material: peripheral blood. CDR3 sequence (DNA): TGTGCCAGCAGGACTTACAGGGGTGAAGCTTTCTTT. Translation: CASRTYRGEAFF. Together with reference TRBV11-3 and TRBJ1-1, the CDR3 gives the full variable domain: EAGVVQSPRYKIIEKKQPVAFWCNPISGHNTLYWYLQNLGQGPELLIRYENEEAVDDSQLPKDRFSAERLKGVDSTLKIQPAELGDSAVYLCASRTYRGEAFFGQGTRLTVV.